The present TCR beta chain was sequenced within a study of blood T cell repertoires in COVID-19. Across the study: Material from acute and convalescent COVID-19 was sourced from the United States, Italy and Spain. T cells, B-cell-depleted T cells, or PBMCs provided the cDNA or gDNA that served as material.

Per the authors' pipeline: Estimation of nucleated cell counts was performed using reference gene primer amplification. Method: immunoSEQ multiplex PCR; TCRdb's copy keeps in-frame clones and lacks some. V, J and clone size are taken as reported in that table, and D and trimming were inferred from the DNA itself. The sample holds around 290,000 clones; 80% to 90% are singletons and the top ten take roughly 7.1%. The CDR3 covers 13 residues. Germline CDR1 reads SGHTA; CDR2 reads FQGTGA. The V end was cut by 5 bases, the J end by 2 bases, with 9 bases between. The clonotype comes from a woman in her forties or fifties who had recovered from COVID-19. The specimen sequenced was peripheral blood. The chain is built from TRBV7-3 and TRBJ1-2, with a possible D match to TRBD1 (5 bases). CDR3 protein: CASSPDRNYGYTF. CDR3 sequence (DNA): TGTGCCAGCAGCCCCGACAGAAACTATGGCTACACCTTC.